The 4 T cell receptor beta chains listed next were all sequenced from one sample in a study of T cells in localized non-small cell lung cancer. The table came from immunoSEQ multiplex PCR; TCRdb's copy has only in-frame clones and leaves some out. The data hold about 54,000 clones, with around 83% observed a single time. The sequencing used peripheral blood, collected before any cancer treatment. The origin of the receptors is an older female donor with stage II squamous cell lung carcinoma.

V usage is TRBV6-1 and J usage is TRBJ2-1; D may be TRBD1 (6 bases). V gave up 6 bases and J gave up 8 bases, with 14 bases separating them. This CDR3 is 13 amino acids long. Germline V gene lookup returns CDR1 MNHNS and CDR2 SASEGT. The CDR3 reads CASRAGANYEQFF. DNA for the CDR3: TGTGCCAGCAGGGCAGGGGCCAATTATGAGCAGTTCTTC.

This chain connects TRBV19 to TRBJ1-2; 8 nucleotides agree with TRBD1. The CDR3 has 14 residues. The germline V gene encodes CDR1 LNHDA and CDR2 SQIVND (reference sequence). V was pared by 5 bases and J by 8 bases, with 10 bases of the junction left unmatched. The CDR3 sequence: CASSPRQGRRGYTF. The CDR3 DNA reads TGTGCCAGTAGTCCTCGACAGGGGAGGAGGGGCTACACCTTC.

This clone was observed a few times. This chain links TRBV6-5 with TRBJ1-1; D gene uncertain. V dropped 0 bases and J dropped 7 bases, with 12 bases sitting between them. CDR3 size: 14 residues. Germline V gene sequence: CDR1 MNHEY, CDR2 SVGAGI. CDR3 amino acids: CASSYSFSVVEAFF. The CDR3 DNA sequence: TGTGCCAGCAGTTACTCGTTCTCGGTGGTTGAAGCTTTCTTT.

Only a few counts were recorded for this clone. The CDR3 here is CASSAVGGLNTEAFF. CDR3 DNA: TGCGCCAGCAGCGCGGTCGGGGGTTTGAACACTGAAGCTTTCTTT. The genes are TRBV5-1 and TRBJ1-1; possible D gene TRBD1, 5 bases. This CDR3 region has 15 residues. Trimming pared 4 bases from V and 0 bases from J, leaving 13 bases between. Germline values: CDR1 SGHRS, CDR2 YFSETQ.